Each of the 3 T cell receptor beta chains below was sequenced from the same sample in a study of early T cells in non-severe SARS-CoV-2 infection. One entry per CDR3 protein, called by TCRdb with MiXCR from the 5' RACE reads. The data contain fewer than 85,000 distinct CDR3 sequences, 13% to 15% of them singletons. The material was whole blood, obtained at baseline. The receptor set was obtained from an adult who was a healthcare worker with PCR-confirmed SARS-CoV-2 infection or an uninfected control (not recorded which).

V is TRBV28 and J is TRBJ2-2, with 10 bases that match TRBD2. CDR1 and CDR2 (germline): MDHEN, SYDVKM. The CDR3 has 16 amino acids. V was pared by 6 bases and J by 6 bases, with 10 bases of the junction left unmatched. The CDR3 loop is CASSLGQTSGPGELFF. In DNA, the CDR3 is TGTGCCAGCAGCCTGGGGCAGACTAGCGGGCCCGGGGAGCTGTTTTTT.

This clonotype was observed many times. This rearrangement joins TRBV23-1 to TRBJ2-7; 7 bases align to TRBD1. TRBV23-1 is sorted into the ORF group, with uncertain function. The CDR3 contains 16 residues. The V and J ends lost 3 bases and 5 bases, in that order; junction bases with no gene match: 13. The CDR3 region is CASSQPGRGPQDEQYF. CDR3 DNA: TGCGCCAGCAGTCAGCCCGGTAGGGGGCCCCAAGACGAGCAGTACTTC.

The V call is TRBV5-4, the J call TRBJ1-1; D gene ambiguous. CDR1 is SGHNT and CDR2 is YYREEE in the germline V gene (reference sequence). V lost 0 bases, J lost 4 bases, and 10 bases lay in between. The CDR3 is made up of 14 amino acids. The CDR3 reads CASSLDVSATEAFF. For the CDR3, the DNA is TGTGCCAGCAGCTTGGACGTGTCGGCCACTGAAGCTTTCTTT.